These 11 T cell receptor beta chains were all obtained from the same sample, sequenced in a study of cytomegalovirus exposure and HLA in healthy donors. PCR primers comprised 60 Vbeta and 13 Jbeta primers. TCRdb keeps only in-frame clones here, not all; method: immunoSEQ multiplex PCR. The sample lists under 200,000 clones; around 78% were seen once. The specimen sequenced was PBMCs. The origin of the receptors is a man aged 35 to 55 in good health and CMV-seronegative.

The chain combines TRBV19 with TRBJ1-3; D is undetermined. The CDR3 is 13 residues long. CDR1 is LNHDA and CDR2 is SQIVND in the germline V gene (reference sequence). V was trimmed by 5 bases and J by 8 bases, leaving 13 bases between them. CDR3 protein: CASSGASGDTIYF. The CDR3, as DNA: TGTGCCAGTAGTGGTGCCTCCGGGGACACCATATATTTT.

This rearrangement joins TRBV13 to TRBJ2-1; the D is unclear. The V end lost 3 bases, the J end lost 8 bases, and 8 bases lay between the germline ends. Germline lookup yields CDR1 PRHDT and CDR2 FYEKMQ (reference sequence). This CDR3 has 12 amino acids. CDR3 sequence reads: CASSFEVDEQFF. The CDR3 nucleotides read TGTGCCAGCAGCTTCGAGGTCGATGAGCAGTTCTTC.

The genes are TRBV14 and TRBJ1-2; tentative D call: TRBD1 (6 bases). Germline CDR1 is SGHDN and CDR2 is FVKESK. The CDR3 totals 13 residues. V lost 4 bases to trimming and J lost 3 bases, with 9 bases between them. The CDR3: CASSPGADYGYTF. In nucleotides, the CDR3 is TGTGCCAGCAGCCCAGGGGCGGACTATGGCTACACCTTC.

The chain is built from TRBV7-9 and TRBJ2-2, with D maybe TRBD1 (5 bases). The CDR3 has 16 amino acids. The germline V gene encodes CDR1 SEHNR and CDR2 FQNEAQ (reference sequence). V was trimmed by 0 bases and J by 5 bases, leaving 13 bases between them. As DNA, the CDR3 is TGTGCCAGCAGCTTAGCGCTGGCAGGGCAGACCGGGGAGCTGTTTTTT. It codes for CASSLALAGQTGELFF.

This clone has only a few counts. This chain uses TRBV4-1 with TRBJ2-2, with 8 bases aligning to TRBD1. CDR1 and CDR2 from the germline V gene are MGHRA and YSYEKL. This CDR3 contains 18 residues. After removal of 0 bases from V and 4 bases from J, the junction contained 10 bases not matched to a gene. The CDR3 loop reads CASSQDTRGLGPTGELFF. Written as DNA, the CDR3 is TGCGCCAGCAGCCAAGATACCAGGGGGCTTGGACCCACCGGGGAGCTGTTTTTT.

This chain joins TRBV27 and TRBJ2-5; 10 nucleotides match TRBD2. CDR1 is MNHEY and CDR2 is SMNVEV in the germline V gene (reference sequence). The CDR3 contains 17 residues. V shed 7 bases and J 1 base; nucleotides not matched to a gene: 12. CDR3 nucleotide sequence: TGTGCCAGCAAACTTGGTTCGGGACTAGCGCTCCAAGAGACCCAGTACTTC. Amino acid sequence: CASKLGSGLALQETQYF.

The gene calls are TRBV29-1 and TRBJ1-3; possibly TRBD1 for D (6 bases). Germline CDR1 is SQVTM and CDR2 is ANQGSEA. V dropped 6 bases and J dropped 3 bases, with 15 bases sitting between them. There are 14 residues in the CDR3. The CDR3 coding sequence is TGCAGCGTCATGGGGGCAGAGTATGGAAACACCATATATTTT. Its protein product is CSVMGAEYGNTIYF. Based on the CDR3 plus reference TRBV29-1 and TRBJ1-3, the full variable domain is SAVISQKPSRDICQRGTSLTIQCQVDSQVTMMFWYRQQPGQSLTLIATANQGSEATYESGFVIDKFPISRPNLTFSTLTVSNMSPEDSSIYLCSVMGAEYGNTIYFGEGSWLTVV.

V is TRBV7-9 and J is TRBJ2-7; 9 bases map to TRBD2. Losses at the gene ends were 1 base for V and 3 bases for J; bases not matched to a gene: 7. Germline CDR1 and CDR2: SEHNR and FQNEAQ (reference sequence). CDR3 length: 16 amino acids. The CDR3 region is CASSLGIAGDLYEQYF. CDR3 DNA sequence: TGTGCCAGCAGCTTAGGGATAGCGGGAGACCTCTACGAGCAGTACTTC. Looking up the rest from reference TRBV7-9 and TRBJ2-7 gives the full variable domain: DTGVSQNPRHKITKRGQNVTFRCDPISEHNRLYWYRQTLGQGPEFLTYFQNEAQLEKSRLLSDRFSAERPKGSFSTLEIQRTEQGDSAMYLCASSLGIAGDLYEQYFGPGTRLTVT.

The chain recombines TRBV6-5 with TRBJ2-3; D may be TRBD2 (6 bases). V shed 5 bases and J shed 2 bases, with 11 bases lying between them. CDR1 is MNHEY and CDR2 is SVGAGI in the germline V gene. This CDR3 is 14 amino acids long. The CDR3 DNA is TGTGCCAGCAGTCCCCGGGACTCCACAGATACGCAGTATTTT. Amino acid sequence: CASSPRDSTDTQYF.

The table lists this clone with a count of one. This rearrangement joins TRBV11-3 to TRBJ2-3; 10 bases fit TRBD2. This CDR3 region has 16 residues. The V gene end was trimmed by 1 base and the J gene end by 2 bases; junction bases not matched to a gene: 3. CDR1 is SGHNT, CDR2 YENEEA, per germline. Written as DNA, the CDR3 is TGTGCCAGCAGCTTAGGGACTAGCGGCAACACAGATACGCAGTATTTT. Protein product: CASSLGTSGNTDTQYF.

The chain uses TRBV7-8 and TRBJ2-1, with 14 bases fitting TRBD2. V shed 4 bases, J shed 8 bases, and the junction held 7 bases outside the gene matches. In germline, CDR1 is SGHVS, CDR2 FQNEAQ. This CDR3 is built from 16 residues. This CDR3 is CASSWAGTSGSDEQFF. CDR3 sequence (DNA): TGTGCCAGCAGCTGGGCCGGGACTAGCGGGAGCGATGAGCAGTTCTTC.